This section outlines one T cell receptor (beta chain) sequence together with its context. Its antigen is still unknown. The sample holds no much larger clone one base away, and base qualities are not on file. Library creation used the immunoSEQ multiplex PCR assay. The multiplex PCR relied on a mix of 60 forward primers for TCR Vbeta segments and 13 reverse primers for TCR Jbeta segments. Amplification of the CDR3 region of rearranged TCR beta genes was performed with a multiplex PCR assay on genomic DNA. The Illumina HiSeq System was used to sequence the amplified TCR beta libraries as 87-base-pair reads. In the authors' own workflow: Across the 600 to 700 repertoires, a later analysis counted 75 million to 90 million unique TCR beta chains, some 11 million of which were shared by at least two donors. A nearest-neighbor algorithm error-corrected the raw reads and collapsed the reads into unique sequences, merging closely related sequences to remove PCR and sequencing errors. CDR3 sequences were aligned to IMGT reference sequences to assign V, D and J gene segments. For a sequence to be retained, at least a six-nucleotide match to both a V gene segment and a J gene segment was required. A rearrangement counted as productive if the CDR3 had no stop codons and remained in frame with V and J, and every other rearrangement counted as non-productive. Following IMGT convention, CDR3 was defined as the stretch from the second conserved V-encoded cysteine to the conserved J-encoded phenylalanine. Sequences without an unambiguous match to a single V gene segment were excluded from the earlier analysis of a few hundred of the donors. An earlier analysis of several hundred of the donors called V segments functional above 56.7% productive rearrangements and segregating when the between-donor standard deviation exceeded 5%. A statistical classification framework was developed to diagnose cytomegalovirus status using the catalog of TCR beta chain sequences. V and J gene assignment, in a later analysis, came from comparing TCR nucleotide sequences with IMGT/GENE-DB human TR gene sequences. The TCRdist pipeline was used in a later analysis to assign CDR3 sequences and most-parsimonious VDJ recombination scenarios. In a later analysis, every TCR beta chain was defined by the combination of its CDR3 amino acid sequence and its V-gene family, and reads without a unique V-gene family were dropped. As a way to deal with suspected cross-contamination and a sequencing artifact, a later analysis dropped under 600 nucleotide sequences that were highly shared and had low generation probability. A later analysis calculated a clonal expansion index for each public chain from normalized within-repertoire ranks of inferred template counts. Generation probabilities in a later analysis came from a VDJ recombination model fitted to out-of-frame rearrangements, and those results were checked against IGoR. In a later analysis, TCR-TCR, TCR-HLA and TCR-CMV co-occurrence was scored with hypergeometric tests, and a repertoire-size bias correction was applied to TCR pairs. A later analysis estimated false discovery rates by permuting HLA or CMV assignments 20 times. In a later analysis, co-occurring TCRs were grouped using DBSCAN, and TCRdist sequence similarity was added for clustering within HLA-allele-positive subsets. Repertoires with fewer than 30,000 or more than 120,000 public chains, plus five repertoires with anomalous nucleotide sharing, were excluded from co-occurrence clustering. Drawn from immuneACCESS, this table holds only the in-frame rearrangements with V and J called that TCRdb kept. Clones are partly lost; checked studies trace under half to an unresolved V gene and leave the rest unexplained. For V, J and clone size, that table is used; D and trimming come from the DNA. A total of approximately 140,000 clones appear in this sample, around 75% of them only once. The ten largest account for 3.5% of the sample.

The cohort was made up of several hundred healthy bone marrow donors. Cohort members were all nominally healthy when sampled, although unrecorded immune exposures were likely present. Of the 650 to 750 cohort members, roughly 300 had positive CMV serostatus and fewer than 400 had negative CMV serostatus, and CMV serostatus was not recorded for the donor. A peripheral blood sample was provided by each donor, and peripheral blood mononuclear cells were used for TCR beta sequencing. The Qiagen DNeasy Blood Extraction Kit was used to extract genomic DNA from the blood cell samples. CDR1 and CDR2, looked up from the germline V gene, are SGHNT and YENEEA. CDR3 length: 16 amino acids, cysteine to phenylalanine. The read is trimmed to its CDR3 DNA, 48 bases read in frame from base 1. Germline trimming: 5 bases from V, 1 base from J; junction bases outside gene matches: 3. The data stem from a study of cytomegalovirus exposure and HLA in healthy donors listed by TCRdb under 2017. Background on the whole study: An earlier analysis of approximately 640 of the donors reported approximately 290 Gb of sequence data and approximately 110 million unique TCR beta sequences from 190 million or so T cells. A later genetic analysis took genome-wide SNP genotypes for about 55% of the roughly 700 donors and used that subset as a discovery cohort. The study aimed to test whether signatures of past pathogen exposure could be identified by cataloging public T cell receptors. Among the roughly 400 genotyped donors, about 85% belonged to the genetic ancestry cluster associated with self-reported Caucasian donors. Among some 400 genotyped donors of the cohort, an average of 235,054 unique TCR beta nucleotide sequences were sequenced per donor, roughly a sixth of them non-productive. The study combined high-throughput TCR immunosequencing, statistical association of individual TCRs with disease status, and machine learning to predict cytomegalovirus infection status. In a later analysis, previously published TCR beta repertoires from some 640 donors were re-analyzed and high-resolution HLA genotyping was added so that TCR occurrence patterns could be studied. Along with the roughly 670-subject first cohort, a separate validation cohort of over a hundred different subjects was used. The study profiled the T cell repertoires of hundreds of subjects by immunosequencing and related them to cytomegalovirus serostatus. In an earlier analysis of roughly 600 of the donors, high-throughput TCR beta sequencing was used to judge whether each TCR beta V gene segment behaved as functional or pseudogenic. All discovery cohort repertoires had been generated on a single sequencing platform. Typing coverage differed by locus: A, B, C, DRB1 and DQB1 were typed in about 620-630 donors, DQA1 in 522, DPA1 in 600 to 610, and DPB1 in 400 to 480. Donor age, sex, ethnicity and CMV serostatus were collected together with the repertoire data. In the later analysis, no new phenotypic data were used to find candidate immune exposures; instead, reliance was placed on TCR beta sequences and their occurrence across donors. Because of strong linkage in the cohort, a few DR-DQ haplotypes were treated as single units for association and clustering. About 320 gigabases of sequencing data and 80 million or so unique TCR sequences were included in an early release covering under 650 HLA-typed donors. HLA typing covered class I and class II loci at four-digit resolution.

Here is what the overall study found, with its caveats: A later analysis associated 16,951 TCR beta sequences with specific HLA alleles at a false discovery rate of 0.05. The study gave a list of about 150 TCR beta chains associated with cytomegalovirus. Some IMGT-functional V segments, including TRBV6-2 and TRBV6-3, could not be distinguished by the 87-base-pair reads and were therefore excluded. In vitro tests confirmed that a few of the cytomegalovirus-associated TCR beta chains recognize cytomegalovirus antigens. The sequencing pipeline was judged likely to have produced a cluster of highly shared sequence variants as a technical artifact. Correlated functional status among segregating V segments might be attributable to linkage disequilibrium, but an unknown experimental factor could not be ruled out. According to a later analysis, most CMV-associated TCR beta chains appeared to be HLA-restricted, and the HLA associations seemed to be driven largely by CMV exposure. A later genetic analysis reported fewer N-insertions in productive TCRs among donors in an Asian-associated ancestry cluster than the approximately 670-donor mean. A later analysis found that TCR association rates varied across HLA loci, with DRB1 alleles showing the most associated TCRs and HLA-C alleles the fewest. When HLA alleles, especially DR and DQ, strongly co-occurred, TCR associations were difficult to assign to individual alleles. Because some donors lacked HLA typing at each locus, the association tests relied only on the typed subset. CMV serostatus was the only immune exposure information available for the cohort. A later analysis found that HLA-associated TCR beta chains were more clonally expanded and had lower generation probabilities than equally common non-associated chains. Sequencing depth was assumed to be roughly uniform across donors in the presence/absence analyses, though that assumption may not hold. Because counts were too low, 15 or so rarely observed V segments, including chromosome 9 orphons, were excluded from the earlier analysis of several hundred of the donors. Only TCR beta chains were sequenced in this cohort, and the absence of alpha or paired-chain data limited detectable features. The classifier was reported to diagnose cytomegalovirus status with high specificity and sensitivity in both the original and validation cohorts. Across donors, most TCR sequences were observed very rarely, whereas some public TCRs were present in many individuals. A further reported finding was that TCR beta sequences accurately predicted the HLA-A and HLA-B alleles for most subjects in the first cohort. An earlier analysis of approximately 530 of the donors showed that most TCR beta V segments appeared in productive rearrangements either about 87% or about 30% of the time, which broadly matched IMGT annotations. In a later analysis, several top co-occurrence clusters were reported to appear linked to parvovirus B19, influenza, CMV and Epstein-Barr virus. According to the authors, the approach could potentially be generalized to other disease states and immunological phenotypes. An association between a missense DCLRE1C variant and V-gene and J-gene trimming of TCR beta chains was found in a later genetic analysis and replicated in an independent cohort.

This chain joins TRBV11-3 to TRBJ2-5, with 14 middle bases fitting TRBD2. This TCR was sampled from a human donor in good health. Sequencing used PBMCs. The CDR3 region has the sequence CASSPTSGGVQETQYF. The DNA is TGTGCCAGCAGCCCGACTAGCGGGGGGGTCCAAGAGACCCAGTACTTC.